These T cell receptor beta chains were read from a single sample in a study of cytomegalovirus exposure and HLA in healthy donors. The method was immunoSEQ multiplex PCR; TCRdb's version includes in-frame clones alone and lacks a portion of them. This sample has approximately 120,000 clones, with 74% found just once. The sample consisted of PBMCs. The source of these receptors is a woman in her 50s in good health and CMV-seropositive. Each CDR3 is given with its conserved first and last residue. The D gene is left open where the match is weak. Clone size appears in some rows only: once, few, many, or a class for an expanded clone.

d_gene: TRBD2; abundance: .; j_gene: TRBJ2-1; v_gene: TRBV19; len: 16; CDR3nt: TGTGCCAGTAGTATAGATTTCGCGGGGGGAGGAAATGAGCAGTTCTTC; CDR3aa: CASSIDFAGGGNEQFF
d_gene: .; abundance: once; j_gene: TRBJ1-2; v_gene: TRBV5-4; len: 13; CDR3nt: TGTGCCAGCAGCACCGGGGGGGTCTATGGCTACACCTTC; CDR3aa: CASSTGGVYGYTF
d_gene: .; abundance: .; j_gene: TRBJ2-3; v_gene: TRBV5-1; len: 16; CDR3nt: TGCGCCAGCAGCTCCGGGACAACGACTAGCACAGATACGCAGTATTTT; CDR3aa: CASSSGTTTSTDTQYF
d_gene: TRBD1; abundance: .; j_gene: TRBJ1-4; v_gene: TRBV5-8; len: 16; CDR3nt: TGTGCCAGCAGCTTGATCGCCGGGACAGGGTCTGAAAAACTGTTTTTT; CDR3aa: CASSLIAGTGSEKLFF
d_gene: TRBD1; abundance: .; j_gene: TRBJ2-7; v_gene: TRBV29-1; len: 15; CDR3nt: TGCAGCGTTGAAGAGGGGACAGGGTTAGGATACGAGCAGTACTTC; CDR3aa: CSVEEGTGLGYEQYF
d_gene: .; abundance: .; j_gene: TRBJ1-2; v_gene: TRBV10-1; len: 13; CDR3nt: TGCGCCCGCAATAGAGGAAGTCTTAATGGCTACACCTTC; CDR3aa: CARNRGSLNGYTF
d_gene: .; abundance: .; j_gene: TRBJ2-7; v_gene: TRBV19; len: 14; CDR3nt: TGTGCCAGTAGCATAAACTTTCAGGGCTACGAGCAGTACTTC; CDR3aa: CASSINFQGYEQYF
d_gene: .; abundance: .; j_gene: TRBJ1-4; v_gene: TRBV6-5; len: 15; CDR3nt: TGTGCCAGCTCACGCGACAGCGCAACTAATGAAAAACTGTTTTTT; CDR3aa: CASSRDSATNEKLFF
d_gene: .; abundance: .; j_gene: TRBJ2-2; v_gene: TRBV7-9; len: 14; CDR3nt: TGTGCCAGCAGCTTATGGAGGGGCACCGGGGAGCTGTTTTTT; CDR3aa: CASSLWRGTGELFF
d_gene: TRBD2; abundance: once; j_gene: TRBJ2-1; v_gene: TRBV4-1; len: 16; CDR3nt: TGCGCCAGCAGCCGGGCGGGACTAGGGGAACCTAATGAGCAGTTCTTC; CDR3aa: CASSRAGLGEPNEQFF
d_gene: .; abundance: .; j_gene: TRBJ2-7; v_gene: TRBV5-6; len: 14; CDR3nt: TGTGCCAGCAGCCCTGGGCTAGCGAGCTACGAGCAGTACTTC; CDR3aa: CASSPGLASYEQYF
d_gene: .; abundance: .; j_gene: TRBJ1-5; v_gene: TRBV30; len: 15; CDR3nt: TGTGCCTGGAGTCATAGATCTGGTTTGAATCAGCCCCAGCATTTT; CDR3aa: CAWSHRSGLNQPQHF
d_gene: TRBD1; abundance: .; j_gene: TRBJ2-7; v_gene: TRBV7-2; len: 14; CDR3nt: TGTGCCAGCAGCCGCCGACAGGGATCCTACGAGCAGTACTTC; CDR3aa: CASSRRQGSYEQYF
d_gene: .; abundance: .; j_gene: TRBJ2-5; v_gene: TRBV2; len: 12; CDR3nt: TGTGCCAGCAGGGACTACGGGGAGACCCAGTACTTC; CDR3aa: CASRDYGETQYF
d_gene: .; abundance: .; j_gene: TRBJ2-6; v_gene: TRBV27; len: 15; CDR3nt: TGTGCCAGCAGTTTAAGGGGCTCTGGGGCCAACGTCCTGACTTTC; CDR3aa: CASSLRGSGANVLTF
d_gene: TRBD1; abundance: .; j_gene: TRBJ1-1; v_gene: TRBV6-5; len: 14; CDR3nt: TGTGCCAGCAGCCGACAGGGGGCGGGCACTGAAGCTTTCTTT; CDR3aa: CASSRQGAGTEAFF
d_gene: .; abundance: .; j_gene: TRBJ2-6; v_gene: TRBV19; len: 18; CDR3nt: TGTGCCAGTAGTATAGATGGGGCGGTAAACTCTGGGGCCAACGTCCTGACTTTC; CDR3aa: CASSIDGAVNSGANVLTF
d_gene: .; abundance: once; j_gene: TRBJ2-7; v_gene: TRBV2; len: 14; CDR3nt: TGTGCCAGCAACCCTTCAGGGTCTGGTGACGAGCAGTACTTC; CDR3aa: CASNPSGSGDEQYF
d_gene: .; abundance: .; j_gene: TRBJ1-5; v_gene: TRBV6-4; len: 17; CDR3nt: TGTGCCAGCAGTGGCCGTGACGGGGCGGGGGCAAATTTGCCCCAGCATTTT; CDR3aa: CASSGRDGAGANLPQHF
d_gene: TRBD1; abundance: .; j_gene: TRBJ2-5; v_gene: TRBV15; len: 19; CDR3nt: TGTGCCACCAGCAGGCGTCAAAGCTTTTACAGGGGCAGGAAAGAGACCCAGTACTTC; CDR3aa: CATSRRQSFYRGRKETQYF